Listed below are T cell receptor beta chains from one sample, sequenced in a study of shared clonotypes between healthy human individuals. Some clones are missing from TCRdb's copy, which holds only in-frame ones; the method was immunoSEQ multiplex PCR. The sample includes 2 million to 2.5 million clones, approximately 93% seen only once; the top ten take approximately 0.4%. Input material: naive CD4+ T cells from PBMCs. The receptors were sampled from a man aged 18 to 29 in good health. Some clones in this sample may be carry-over from other donors' samples. The CDR3 runs from the conserved cysteine through the conserved F or W. D genes are given only for firm matches. Clone size is shown for a subset of rows, as once, few, many or a class of expanded clone.

j_gene: TRBJ2-2
v_gene: TRBV7-2
abundance: NA
d_gene: TRBD2
len: 18
CDR3nt: TGTGCCAGCAGCTTAGCGGGACTAGCGGGTGCGAACACCGGGGAGCTGTTTTTT
CDR3aa: CASSLAGLAGANTGELFF

j_gene: TRBJ2-5
v_gene: TRBV5-1
abundance: NA
d_gene: TRBD1
len: 14
CDR3nt: TGCGCCAGCAGCTGGGGACAGGGGACAGAGACCCAGTACTTC
CDR3aa: CASSWGQGTETQYF

j_gene: TRBJ1-4
v_gene: TRBV28
abundance: once
d_gene: TRBD1
len: 15
CDR3nt: TGTGCCAGCAGTACCCCCGGACAGGGAAAAGAAAAACTGTTTTTT
CDR3aa: CASSTPGQGKEKLFF

j_gene: TRBJ2-7
v_gene: TRBV28
abundance: NA
d_gene: NA
len: 14
CDR3nt: TGTGCCAGCAGCCCCGGGGCAGTTCCCTACGAGCAGTACTTC
CDR3aa: CASSPGAVPYEQYF

j_gene: TRBJ2-7
v_gene: TRBV6-1
abundance: NA
d_gene: NA
len: 13
CDR3nt: TGTGCCAGCAGTGACAACAGCCGCTACGAGCAGTACTTC
CDR3aa: CASSDNSRYEQYF

j_gene: TRBJ2-7
v_gene: TRBV7-8
abundance: once
d_gene: TRBD2
len: 16
CDR3nt: TGTGCCAGCAGCTTAGAATCTAGCGGGAGCTCCTACGAGCAGTACTTC
CDR3aa: CASSLESSGSSYEQYF

j_gene: TRBJ1-1
v_gene: TRBV7-9
abundance: NA
d_gene: NA
len: 15
CDR3nt: TGTGCCACTGGACAGACCCGCCCTATAAACACTGAAGCTTTCTTT
CDR3aa: CATGQTRPINTEAFF

j_gene: TRBJ1-3
v_gene: TRBV11-2
abundance: NA
d_gene: NA
len: 15
CDR3nt: TGTGCCAGCAGCCCCGGACACTCCTCTGGAAACACCATATATTTT
CDR3aa: CASSPGHSSGNTIYF

j_gene: TRBJ1-2
v_gene: TRBV19
abundance: once
d_gene: NA
len: 13
CDR3nt: TGTGCCAGTAGTATAGATCTCCAAGGTGGCTACACCTTC
CDR3aa: CASSIDLQGGYTF

j_gene: TRBJ1-5
v_gene: TRBV7-3
abundance: NA
d_gene: NA
len: 16
CDR3nt: TGTGCCAGCAGCTTAAATCAGGGAGCGGGCAATCAGCCCCAGCATTTT
CDR3aa: CASSLNQGAGNQPQHF

j_gene: TRBJ1-3
v_gene: TRBV5-6
abundance: NA
d_gene: NA
len: 13
CDR3nt: TGTGCCAGCAGCTTGGACTCGGGAAACACCATATATTTT
CDR3aa: CASSLDSGNTIYF

j_gene: TRBJ2-5
v_gene: TRBV5-4
abundance: NA
d_gene: NA
len: 14
CDR3nt: TGTGCCAGCAGCTTGAATCCAGGGTCAGAGACCCAGTACTTC
CDR3aa: CASSLNPGSETQYF